These T cell receptor beta chains were read from a single sample in a study of blood T cell repertoires in COVID-19. This table comes from immunoSEQ multiplex PCR, and its TCRdb copy is limited to in-frame clones, with some not included. The profile shows fewer than 350,000 clones, approximately 88% of them singletons. The sample consisted of peripheral blood. The receptor set was obtained from a woman aged 25 to 39 with COVID-19, enrolled during active disease. CDR3s include the opening cysteine and the closing phenylalanine or tryptophan. Fields, in order: D gene, V gene, clone size, J gene, CDR3 DNA, CDR3 protein. The D gene is left open where the match is weak. Clone size, where shown, is once, few, many, or a class for clones that have expanded.

D: .
V: TRBV9
size: .
J: TRBJ2-5
DNA: TGTGCCAGCAGCGTAGAAGGAGAGCATCTGGAGACCCAGTACTTC
CDR3: CASSVEGEHLETQYF

D: TRBD2
V: TRBV7-9
size: .
J: TRBJ2-3
DNA: TGTGCCAGCAGCTCCCCCGGACTAGCGGGGGACACAGATACGCAGTATTTT
CDR3: CASSSPGLAGDTDTQYF

D: .
V: TRBV9
size: .
J: TRBJ1-1
DNA: TGTGCCAGCAGCGTAGGAGGGTGGGACACTGAAGCTTTCTTT
CDR3: CASSVGGWDTEAFF

D: TRBD2
V: TRBV11-2
size: .
J: TRBJ2-3
DNA: TGTGCCAGCAGCCCGTACGTAGTTAGCGGGGGGGCAGATACGCAGTATTTT
CDR3: CASSPYVVSGGADTQYF

D: TRBD1
V: TRBV27
size: .
J: TRBJ1-2
DNA: TGTGCCACCTTCTCCTGGACAGGGCATGGCTACACCTTC
CDR3: CATFSWTGHGYTF

D: .
V: TRBV6-5
size: .
J: TRBJ2-5
DNA: TGTGCCAGCAAGGGGCCGGGCCAAGAGACCCAGTACTTC
CDR3: CASKGPGQETQYF

D: .
V: TRBV6-5
size: .
J: TRBJ2-2
DNA: TGTGCCACCATAAGGGGGGGAAACCGGGAGCTGTTTTTT
CDR3: CATIRGGNRELFF

D: TRBD2
V: TRBV7-7
size: .
J: TRBJ2-5
DNA: TGTGCTAGCAGCTTAAAAAACAGCGGGGGGCGAGAGACCCAGTACTTC
CDR3: CASSLKNSGGRETQYF

D: .
V: TRBV6-5
size: few
J: TRBJ1-4
DNA: TGTGCCAGCAGATACCGGTTGGCAACTAATGAAAAACTGTTTTTT
CDR3: CASRYRLATNEKLFF

D: .
V: TRBV2
size: .
J: TRBJ1-1
DNA: TGTGCCAGCAGTCCGAGCAGGGCGATTTACACTGAAGCTTTCTTT
CDR3: CASSPSRAIYTEAFF